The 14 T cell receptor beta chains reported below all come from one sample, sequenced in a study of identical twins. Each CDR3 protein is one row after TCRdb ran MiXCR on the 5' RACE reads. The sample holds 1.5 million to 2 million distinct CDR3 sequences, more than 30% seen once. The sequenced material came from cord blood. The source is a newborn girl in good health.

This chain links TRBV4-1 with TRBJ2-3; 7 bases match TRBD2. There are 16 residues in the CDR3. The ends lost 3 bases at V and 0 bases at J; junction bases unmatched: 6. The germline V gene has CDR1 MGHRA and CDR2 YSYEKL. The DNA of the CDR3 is TGCGCCAGCAGCCAGCGCGGGGGACCTAGCACAGATACGCAGTATTTT. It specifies CASSQRGGPSTDTQYF.

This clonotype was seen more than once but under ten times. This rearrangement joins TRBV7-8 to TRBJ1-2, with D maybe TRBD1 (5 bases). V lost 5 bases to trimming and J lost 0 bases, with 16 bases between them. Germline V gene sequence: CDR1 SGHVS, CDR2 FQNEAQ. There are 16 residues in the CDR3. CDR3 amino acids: CASSLSRQNSNYGYTF. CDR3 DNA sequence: TGTGCCAGCAGCCTATCCAGACAGAACTCTAACTATGGCTACACCTTC.

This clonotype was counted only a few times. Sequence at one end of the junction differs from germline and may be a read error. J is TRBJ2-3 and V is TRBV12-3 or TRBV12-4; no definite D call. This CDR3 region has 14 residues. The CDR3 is CASSPPVVADAQYF. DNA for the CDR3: TGTGCCAGCAGTCCACCAGTTGTGGCAGATGCGCAGTATTTT.

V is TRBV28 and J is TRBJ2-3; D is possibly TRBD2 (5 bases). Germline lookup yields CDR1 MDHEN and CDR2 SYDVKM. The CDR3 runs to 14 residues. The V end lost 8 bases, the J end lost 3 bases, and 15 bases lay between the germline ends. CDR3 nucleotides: TGTGCCAGCGCTGGCGGGCAGGATACAGATACGCAGTATTTT. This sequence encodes CASAGGQDTDTQYF.

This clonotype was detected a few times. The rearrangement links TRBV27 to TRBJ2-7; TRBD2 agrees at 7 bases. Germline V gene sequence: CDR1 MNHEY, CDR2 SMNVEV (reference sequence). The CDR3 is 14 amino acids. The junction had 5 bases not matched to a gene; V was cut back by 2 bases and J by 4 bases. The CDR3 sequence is CASSLLGREYEQYF. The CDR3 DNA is TGTGCCAGCAGTTTACTAGGGAGGGAATACGAGCAGTACTTC.

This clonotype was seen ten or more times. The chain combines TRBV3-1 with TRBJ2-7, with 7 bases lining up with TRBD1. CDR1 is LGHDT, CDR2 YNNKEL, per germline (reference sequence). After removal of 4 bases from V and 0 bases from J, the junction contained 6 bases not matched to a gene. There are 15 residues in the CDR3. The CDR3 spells CASSLTGTASYEQYF. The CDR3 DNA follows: TGTGCCAGCAGCCTAACCGGGACAGCCTCCTACGAGCAGTACTTC.

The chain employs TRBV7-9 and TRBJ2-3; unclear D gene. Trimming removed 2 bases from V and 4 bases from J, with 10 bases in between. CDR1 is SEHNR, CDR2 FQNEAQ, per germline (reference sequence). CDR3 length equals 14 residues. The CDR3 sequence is CASSLLRRPDTQYF. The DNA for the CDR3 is TGTGCCAGCAGCTTATTGCGACGCCCAGATACGCAGTATTTT.

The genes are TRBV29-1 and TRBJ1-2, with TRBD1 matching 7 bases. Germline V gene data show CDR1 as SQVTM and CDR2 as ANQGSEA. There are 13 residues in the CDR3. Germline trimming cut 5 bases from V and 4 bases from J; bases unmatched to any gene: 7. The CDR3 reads CSVPDRASYGYTF. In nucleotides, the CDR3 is TGCAGCGTTCCTGACAGGGCGTCCTATGGCTACACCTTC.

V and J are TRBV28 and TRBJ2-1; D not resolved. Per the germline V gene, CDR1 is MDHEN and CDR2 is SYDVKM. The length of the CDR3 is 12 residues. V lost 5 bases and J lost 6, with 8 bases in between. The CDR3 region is CASSIDVNEQFF. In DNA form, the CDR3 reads TGTGCCAGCAGTATAGATGTCAATGAGCAGTTCTTC. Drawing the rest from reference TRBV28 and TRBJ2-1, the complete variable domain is DVKVTQSSRYLVKRTGEKVFLECVQDMDHENMFWYRQDPGLGLRLIYFSYDVKMKEKGDIPEGYSVSREKKERFSLILESASTNQTSMYLCASSIDVNEQFFGPGTRLTVL.

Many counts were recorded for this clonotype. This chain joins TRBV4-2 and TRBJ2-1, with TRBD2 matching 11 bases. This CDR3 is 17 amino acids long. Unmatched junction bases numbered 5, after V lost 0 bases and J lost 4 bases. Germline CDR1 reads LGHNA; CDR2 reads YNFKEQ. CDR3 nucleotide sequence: TGTGCCAGCAGCCAAGATGGACTAGCGGGCTCGTACAATGAGCAGTTCTTC. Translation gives CASSQDGLAGSYNEQFF.

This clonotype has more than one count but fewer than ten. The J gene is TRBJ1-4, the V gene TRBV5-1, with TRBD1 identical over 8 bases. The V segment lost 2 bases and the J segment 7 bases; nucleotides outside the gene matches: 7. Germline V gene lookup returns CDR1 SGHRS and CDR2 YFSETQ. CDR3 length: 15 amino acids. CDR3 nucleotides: TGCGCCAGCAGCTTAGACAGGGGTGAAGGTGAAAAACTGTTTTTT. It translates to CASSLDRGEGEKLFF. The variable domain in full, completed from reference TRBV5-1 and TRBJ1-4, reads KAGVTQTPRYLIKTRGQQVTLSCSPISGHRSVSWYQQTPGQGLQFLFEYFSETQRNKGNFPGRFSGRQFSNSRSEMNVSTLELGDSALYLCASSLDRGEGEKLFFGSGTQLSVL.

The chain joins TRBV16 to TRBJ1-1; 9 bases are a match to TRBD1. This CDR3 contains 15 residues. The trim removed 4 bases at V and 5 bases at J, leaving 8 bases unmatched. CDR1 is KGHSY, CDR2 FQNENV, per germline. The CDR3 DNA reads TGTGCCAGCAGCCGCACTACAGGGGGCAGGACTGAAGCTTTCTTT. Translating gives CASSRTTGGRTEAFF.

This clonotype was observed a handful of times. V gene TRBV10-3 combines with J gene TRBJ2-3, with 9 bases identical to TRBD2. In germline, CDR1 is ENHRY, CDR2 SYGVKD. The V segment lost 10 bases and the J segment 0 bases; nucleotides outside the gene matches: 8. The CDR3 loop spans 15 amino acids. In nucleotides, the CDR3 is TGTGCCAGCCAGCTTAGCGGGAGTAGCACAGATACGCAGTATTTT. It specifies CASQLSGSSTDTQYF.

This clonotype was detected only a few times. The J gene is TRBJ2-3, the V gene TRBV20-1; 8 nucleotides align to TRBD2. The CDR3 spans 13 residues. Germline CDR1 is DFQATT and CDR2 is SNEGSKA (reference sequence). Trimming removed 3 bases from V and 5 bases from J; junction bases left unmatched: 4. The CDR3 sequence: CSARGLVLDTQYF. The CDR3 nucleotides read TGCAGTGCTAGGGGACTAGTTCTAGATACGCAGTATTTT.